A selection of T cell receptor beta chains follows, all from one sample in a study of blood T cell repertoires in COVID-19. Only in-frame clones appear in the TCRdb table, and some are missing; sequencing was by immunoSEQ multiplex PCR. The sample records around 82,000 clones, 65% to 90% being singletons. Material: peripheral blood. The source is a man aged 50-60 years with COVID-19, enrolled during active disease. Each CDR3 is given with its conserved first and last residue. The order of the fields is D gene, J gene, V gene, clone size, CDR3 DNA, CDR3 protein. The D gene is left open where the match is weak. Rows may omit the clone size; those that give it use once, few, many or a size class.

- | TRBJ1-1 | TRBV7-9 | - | TGTGCCAGCAGGTCGACAGGAACGAACACTGAAGCTTTCTTT | CASRSTGTNTEAFF
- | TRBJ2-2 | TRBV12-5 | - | TGTGCTAGTGGCTTCGGAGCATCGAACACCGGGGAGCTGTTTTTT | CASGFGASNTGELFF
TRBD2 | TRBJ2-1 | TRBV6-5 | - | TGTGCCAGCAGGAGCGGGACCTACAATGAGCAGTTCTTC | CASRSGTYNEQFF
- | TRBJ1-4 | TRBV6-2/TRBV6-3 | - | TGTGCCAGCAGTTACGGGGGGAAGTCCAATGAAAAACTGTTTTTT | CASSYGGKSNEKLFF
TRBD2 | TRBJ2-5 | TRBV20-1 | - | TGCAGTGCCTTAGCGGGAGAGACCCAGTACTTC | CSALAGETQYF
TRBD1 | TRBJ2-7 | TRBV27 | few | TGTGCCAGCAGGGGACAGGGGGACTACGAGCAGTACTTC | CASRGQGDYEQYF
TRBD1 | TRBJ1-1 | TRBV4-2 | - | TGTGCCAGCAGCCACGAACCTCAGGGGGCTAACACTGAAGCTTTCTTT | CASSHEPQGANTEAFF
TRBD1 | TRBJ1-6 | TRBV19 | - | TGTGCCAGTACCACCGGGGGACAGGGAAATTCACCCCTCCACTTT | CASTTGGQGNSPLHF
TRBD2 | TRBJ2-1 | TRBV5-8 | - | TGTGCCAGCAGCTTGGGGACTAGCGGGAGGGCCGGGGATGAGCAGTTCTTC | CASSLGTSGRAGDEQFF
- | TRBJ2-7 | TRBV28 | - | TGTGCCAGCAGTTTTGAAGGACTTTCCTACGAGCAGTACTTC | CASSFEGLSYEQYF
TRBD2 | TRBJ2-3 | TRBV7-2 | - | TGTGCCAGCAGCTGGGGGACTAGCGCAGATACGCAGTATTTT | CASSWGTSADTQYF
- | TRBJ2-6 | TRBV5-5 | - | TGTGCCAGCAGCCTTACAGGGCAGGGTACTGGGGCCAACGTCCTGACTTTC | CASSLTGQGTGANVLTF
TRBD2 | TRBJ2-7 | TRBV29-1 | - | TGCAGCGCGAGCCGCCGCGCGGGAGGGCTCTACGAGCAGTACTTC | CSASRRAGGLYEQYF
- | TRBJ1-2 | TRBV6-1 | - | TGTGCCAGCAGTGAAGGAATCGGGTCCACCGTCTATGGCTACACCTTC | CASSEGIGSTVYGYTF
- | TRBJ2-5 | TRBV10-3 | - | TGTGCCATCAGTGAAAATAAACAGGGCCAAGAGACCCAGTACTTC | CAISENKQGQETQYF
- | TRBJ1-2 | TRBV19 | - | TGTGCCAGTCTAATTAACTATGGCTACACCTTC | CASLINYGYTF
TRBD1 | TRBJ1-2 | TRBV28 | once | TGTGCCAGCAGTCTATACCCGGGACAGGGGGCGCGGGGCTACACCTTC | CASSLYPGQGARGYTF
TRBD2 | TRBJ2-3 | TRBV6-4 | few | TGTGCCAGCAGTGAAATAGCGGGAGGCGGAGATACGCAGTATTTT | CASSEIAGGGDTQYF
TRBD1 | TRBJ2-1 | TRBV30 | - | TGTGCCTGGAGGGGTGGGACAGGGTTTAATGAGCAGTTCTTC | CAWRGGTGFNEQFF
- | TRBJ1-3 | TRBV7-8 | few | TGTGCCAGCAGCTTATCGGGACTCATCTCTGGAAACACCATATATTTT | CASSLSGLISGNTIYF
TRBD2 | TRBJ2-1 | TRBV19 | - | TGTGCCAGTGCACCGGGACTAGCGGGAGGAGAGCAGTTCTTC | CASAPGLAGGEQFF
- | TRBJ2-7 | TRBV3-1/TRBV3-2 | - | TGTGCCAGCAGCCAAGATGGGGGGGCGCCCCACGAGCAGTACTTC | CASSQDGGAPHEQYF
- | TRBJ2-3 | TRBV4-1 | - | TGCGCCAGCAGCCAAGATAGGTCGAGGGATCTGACAGATACGCAGTATTTT | CASSQDRSRDLTDTQYF
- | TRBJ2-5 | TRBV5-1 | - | TGCGCCAGCAGCTTGGCGGGGGGGACAGCGGGAGAGACCCAGTACTTC | CASSLAGGTAGETQYF
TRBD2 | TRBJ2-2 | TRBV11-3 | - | TGTGCCAGCAGCCCGGGACTAGCGGCGGCCGGGGAGCTGTTTTTT | CASSPGLAAAGELFF
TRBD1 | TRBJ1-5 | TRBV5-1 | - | TGCGCCAGCAGCCTCACAGGGGACTTCGATCAGCCCCAGCATTTT | CASSLTGDFDQPQHF
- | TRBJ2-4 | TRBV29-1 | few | TGCAGCTTCTCGGGACAACGGGGCATTCAGTACTTC | CSFSGQRGIQYF
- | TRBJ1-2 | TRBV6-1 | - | TGTGCCAGCAGTGAAGTAGGAAGGCGGCTGAACTATGGCTACACCTTC | CASSEVGRRLNYGYTF
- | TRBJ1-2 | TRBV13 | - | TGTGCCAGCAGCTTAGGCCTAGGGGATCATGGCTACACCTTC | CASSLGLGDHGYTF
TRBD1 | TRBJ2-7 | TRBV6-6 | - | TGTGCCAGCAGTCCGAAGACACAGGGGCCAACCCTTGCCTACGAGCAGTACTTC | CASSPKTQGPTLAYEQYF
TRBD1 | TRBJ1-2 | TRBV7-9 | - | TGTGCCAGCAGCCGAGGACAGGGAGTTAACTATGGCTACACCTTC | CASSRGQGVNYGYTF
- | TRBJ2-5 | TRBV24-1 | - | TGTGCCACCAGTCGGACAGCCCAAGGGACCCAGTACTTC | CATSRTAQGTQYF
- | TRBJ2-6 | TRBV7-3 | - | TGTGCCAGCAGCTTAATGCAGGGCATCTCTGGGGCCAACGTCCTGACTTTC | CASSLMQGISGANVLTF
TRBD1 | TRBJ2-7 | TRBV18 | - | TGTGCCAGCTCACCGGGGACAGGAGGATACGAGCAGTACTTC | CASSPGTGGYEQYF
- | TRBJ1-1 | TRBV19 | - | TGTGCCAGTAGTGCCCGACAGCTTAGCGGCACTGAAGCTTTCTTT | CASSARQLSGTEAFF
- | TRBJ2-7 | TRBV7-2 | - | TGTGCCAGCAGTCAGGGCGGAGCTATCTCCTACGAGCAGTACTTC | CASSQGGAISYEQYF
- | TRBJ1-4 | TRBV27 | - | TGTGCCAGCAGTCGACGCAGGGTCTCAACCATTAATGAAAAACTGTTTTTT | CASSRRRVSTINEKLFF
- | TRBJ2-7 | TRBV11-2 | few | TGTGCCAGCAGCGGCTCGGTCGGGGGCGAGCAGTACTTC | CASSGSVGGEQYF
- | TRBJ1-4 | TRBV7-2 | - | TGTGCCAGCAGCTCTTCAGGGATCGGTGAAAAACTGTTTTTT | CASSSSGIGEKLFF
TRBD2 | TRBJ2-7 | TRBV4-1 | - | TGCGCCAGCAGCCAAGTTGGACTAGCGGGTGCTATTAGCGACGAGCAGTACTTC | CASSQVGLAGAISDEQYF
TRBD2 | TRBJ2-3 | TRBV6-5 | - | TGTGCCAGCAAATCGGGACTAGCGGGTAATACGCAGTATTTT | CASKSGLAGNTQYF
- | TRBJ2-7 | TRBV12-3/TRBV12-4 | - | TGTGCCAGCAGAAACAGTGAGAGGGACGAGCAGTACTTC | CASRNSERDEQYF
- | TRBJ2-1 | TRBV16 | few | TGTGCAAGTGAGGCTTACTCCTACAATGAGCAGTTCTTC | CASEAYSYNEQFF
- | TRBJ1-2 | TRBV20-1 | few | TGCAGTGCGCAGGGACATCATGGCTACACCTTC | CSAQGHHGYTF
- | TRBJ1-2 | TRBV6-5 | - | TGTGCCAGCAGCCCCAATAACTATGGCTACACCTTC | CASSPNNYGYTF
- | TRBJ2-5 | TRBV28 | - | TGTGCCAGCAGTTTCGGTTCAGGGTACGAGACCCAGTACTTC | CASSFGSGYETQYF
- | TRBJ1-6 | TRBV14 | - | TGTGCCAGCAGCCACAGCTCCTATAATTCACCCCTCCACTTT | CASSHSSYNSPLHF
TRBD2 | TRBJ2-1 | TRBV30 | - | TGTGCCTGGATTTACAAAGGGCTAGCGGGAGTCAATGAGCAGTTCTTC | CAWIYKGLAGVNEQFF